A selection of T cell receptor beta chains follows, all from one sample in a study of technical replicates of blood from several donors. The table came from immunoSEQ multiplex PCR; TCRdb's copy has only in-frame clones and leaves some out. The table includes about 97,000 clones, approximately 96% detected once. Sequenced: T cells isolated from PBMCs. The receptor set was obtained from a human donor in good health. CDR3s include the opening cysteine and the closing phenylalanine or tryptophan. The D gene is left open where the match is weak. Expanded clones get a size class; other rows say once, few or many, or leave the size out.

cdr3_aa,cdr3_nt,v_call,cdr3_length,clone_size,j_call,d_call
CASSLYSGRAQEQYF,TGCGCCAGCAGCCTGTATAGCGGGAGGGCCCAAGAGCAGTACTTC,TRBV5-1,15,-,TRBJ2-7,TRBD2
CASLLGAMLFF,TGTGCCAGCTTGTTGGGGGCAATGCTGTTCTTC,TRBV7-9,11,-,TRBJ2-1,-
CASSPWTSGQSSYEQYF,TGTGCCAGCAGTCCATGGACTAGCGGCCAGAGCTCCTACGAGCAGTACTTC,TRBV28,17,-,TRBJ2-7,TRBD2
CASSSRLAGVTGELFF,TGTGCCAGCAGTAGTAGGCTAGCGGGGGTCACCGGGGAGCTGTTTTTT,TRBV19,16,-,TRBJ2-2,TRBD2
CASSPPGRGNYGYTF,TGCGCCAGCAGCCCACCCGGGAGGGGGAACTATGGCTACACCTTC,TRBV4-1,15,once,TRBJ1-2,-
CATGGTSYNEQFF,TGTGCCACCGGAGGTACCTCCTACAATGAGCAGTTCTTC,TRBV7-9,13,few,TRBJ2-1,-
CASSLGGGGNIQYF,TGTGCCAGCAGCTTAGGTGGGGGGGGAAACATTCAGTACTTC,TRBV7-9,14,-,TRBJ2-4,TRBD2
CSVETGGLYGYTF,TGCAGCGTTGAAACAGGGGGGCTGTATGGCTACACCTTC,TRBV29-1,13,-,TRBJ1-2,TRBD1
CASSVALAGGFNEQFF,TGTGCCAGCAGCGTAGCTCTAGCGGGAGGATTTAATGAGCAGTTCTTC,TRBV9,16,few,TRBJ2-1,TRBD2
CASRPGGGYEQYF,TGTGCCAGCAGACCCGGTGGAGGCTACGAGCAGTACTTC,TRBV6-5,13,-,TRBJ2-7,-
CASSYIGLENQPQHF,TGTGCCAGCAGTTACATAGGACTCGAGAATCAGCCCCAGCATTTT,TRBV6-6,15,-,TRBJ1-5,-
CASSLYVSLYEQYF,TGTGCCAGCAGCTTATACGTAAGCCTCTACGAGCAGTACTTC,TRBV5-6,14,once,TRBJ2-7,-
CASSPTRDTQYF,TGCGCCAGCAGTCCGACTAGAGATACGCAGTATTTT,TRBV5-1,12,-,TRBJ2-3,-
CASNRDSNYEQYF,TGTGCCAGCAACCGGGACAGTAATTACGAGCAGTACTTC,TRBV6-1,13,-,TRBJ2-7,TRBD1
CASSFVAGGYNEQFF,TGTGCCAGCAGTTTCGTAGCGGGAGGTTACAATGAGCAGTTCTTC,TRBV7-3,15,-,TRBJ2-1,TRBD2
CASRLAGGTDTQYF,TGTGCCAGCAGACTAGCGGGAGGCACAGATACGCAGTATTTT,TRBV11-2,14,-,TRBJ2-3,TRBD2
CAIRQGNQPQHF,TGTGCCATTCGACAGGGGAATCAGCCCCAGCATTTT,TRBV10-3,12,-,TRBJ1-5,TRBD1
CASSRQGQSNQPQHF,TGTGCCAGTAGTAGACAGGGGCAAAGCAATCAGCCCCAGCATTTT,TRBV19,15,-,TRBJ1-5,TRBD1
CASDRLGTGPPRELFF,TGTGCCAGCGATCGACTCGGGACAGGGCCCCCTCGGGAGCTGTTTTTT,TRBV7-9,16,-,TRBJ2-2,TRBD1
CASSPLGEREFTDTQYF,TGTGCCAGCAGCCCTCTGGGTGAGCGGGAGTTCACAGATACGCAGTATTTT,TRBV7-6,17,-,TRBJ2-3,TRBD2
CASSLGGAETDTQYF,TGTGCCAGCAGTTTAGGGGGGGCAGAGACAGATACGCAGTATTTT,TRBV28,15,-,TRBJ2-3,-
CASRYTSGRNTGELFF,TGTGCCAGCAGGTATACTAGCGGGAGGAACACCGGGGAGCTGTTTTTT,TRBV2,16,-,TRBJ2-2,TRBD2
CASTQSRSYVNEKLFF,TGTGCCAGCACCCAATCGAGGTCATATGTTAATGAAAAACTGTTTTTT,TRBV2,16,-,TRBJ1-4,-
CAWTPSPGLNEQYF,TGTGCCTGGACCCCCAGCCCAGGGTTAAATGAGCAGTACTTC,TRBV30,14,-,TRBJ2-7,-
CASSPTWGGSGGYTF,TGTGCCAGCAGTCCGACCTGGGGGGGGTCCGGAGGCTACACCTTC,TRBV27,15,-,TRBJ1-2,-
CASNQDREITEAFF,TGTGCCAGTAATCAGGACAGGGAAATAACTGAAGCTTTCTTT,TRBV19,14,-,TRBJ1-1,TRBD1
CASSSLGQGRGGYTF,TGTGCCAGCAGCTCCCTTGGACAGGGTAGGGGTGGCTACACCTTC,TRBV28,15,-,TRBJ1-2,TRBD1
CASSYGGDEQFF,TGTGCCAGCAGCTATGGGGGCGATGAGCAGTTCTTC,TRBV9,12,-,TRBJ2-1,-
CASSYDGGGYNEQFF,TGTGCCAGCAGCTATGACGGGGGAGGCTACAATGAGCAGTTCTTC,TRBV11-2,15,-,TRBJ2-1,-
CASTRGRGSNEAFF,TGTGCCAGCACTCGCGGCAGGGGGTCCAATGAAGCTTTCTTT,TRBV27,14,-,TRBJ1-1,TRBD1
CASSLQGGPNEKLFF,TGCGCCAGCAGCTTACAGGGGGGTCCTAATGAAAAACTGTTTTTT,TRBV5-1,15,-,TRBJ1-4,TRBD1
CASSLSDAGSGSTDTQYF,TGTGCCAGCAGTTTGTCAGATGCAGGGAGCGGGAGTACAGATACGCAGTATTTT,TRBV28,18,-,TRBJ2-3,TRBD2
CASRGGHEAFF,TGCGCCAGCAGGGGCGGACATGAAGCTTTCTTT,TRBV5-1,11,-,TRBJ1-1,-
CASSPRASGRAGGTGELFF,TGTGCCAGCAGCCCCCGGGCTAGCGGGAGGGCCGGGGGCACCGGGGAGCTGTTTTTT,TRBV9,19,-,TRBJ2-2,TRBD2
CASSYLGGETQYF,TGCGCCAGCAGTTACCTTGGGGGGGAGACCCAGTACTTC,TRBV10-1,13,-,TRBJ2-5,-
CSARSGYGYTF,TGCAGTGCTAGATCAGGGTATGGCTACACCTTC,TRBV20-1,11,-,TRBJ1-2,-
CASSQDRGGLNQPQHF,TGCGCCAGCAGCCAAGATAGGGGGGGCCTCAATCAGCCCCAGCATTTT,TRBV4-1,16,-,TRBJ1-5,-
CASSLTRIETQYF,TGTGCCAGCAGCCTGACTCGAATAGAGACCCAGTACTTC,TRBV5-4,13,-,TRBJ2-5,-
CASSGRDYETQYF,TGTGCCAGCAGCGGCCGGGACTACGAGACCCAGTACTTC,TRBV7-9,13,-,TRBJ2-5,TRBD2
CASSIGRGPYNEQFF,TGTGCCAGTAGTATCGGCAGGGGACCCTACAATGAGCAGTTCTTC,TRBV19,15,-,TRBJ2-1,-
CASSDPLAGVWTGELFF,TGTGCCAGCAGTGACCCCCTAGCGGGAGTGTGGACCGGGGAGCTGTTTTTT,TRBV6-1,17,-,TRBJ2-2,TRBD2
CASSLDTGLNTGELFF,TGTGCCAGCAGTTTAGATACCGGACTCAACACCGGGGAGCTGTTTTTT,TRBV28,16,-,TRBJ2-2,-
CASSPPEQRAYEQYF,TGCGCCAGCAGTCCGCCGGAGCAGAGGGCCTACGAGCAGTACTTC,TRBV10-1,15,-,TRBJ2-7,-
CASSRTGGNEQFF,TGTGCCAGTAGCAGGACAGGGGGAAATGAGCAGTTCTTC,TRBV19,13,-,TRBJ2-1,TRBD1
CASPTAGSKETQYF,TGTGCCAGTCCCACCGCCGGGAGCAAAGAGACCCAGTACTTC,TRBV2,14,-,TRBJ2-5,-
CASSERTGGGADTQYF,TGTGCCAGCAGTGAAAGGACAGGGGGTGGAGCCGATACGCAGTATTTT,TRBV6-1,16,-,TRBJ2-3,TRBD1
CASGLWRNPANTGELFF,TGTGCTAGTGGTTTGTGGAGGAACCCAGCGAACACCGGGGAGCTGTTTTTT,TRBV12-5,17,-,TRBJ2-2,-
CASSMDRPEYSNQPQHF,TGTGCCAGCAGCATGGACAGACCTGAATATAGCAATCAGCCCCAGCATTTT,TRBV7-6,17,-,TRBJ1-5,-
CASSPQREQQFF,TGTGCCAGCAGCCCTCAGCGGGAGCAGCAGTTCTTC,TRBV7-2,12,-,TRBJ2-1,TRBD2
CARYRELSYGYTF,TGTGCCAGGTACCGGGAGCTAAGCTATGGCTACACCTTC,TRBV2,13,-,TRBJ1-2,-
CASSPGLGDYEQYF,TGTGCCAGCAGTCCGGGACTGGGGGACTACGAGCAGTACTTC,TRBV6-5,14,-,TRBJ2-7,-
CASSLTGYYGYTF,TGTGCCAGCAGTTTGACAGGTTACTATGGCTACACCTTC,TRBV27,13,once,TRBJ1-2,-
CAVQGSGNQPQHF,TGTGCCGTCCAGGGGTCGGGCAATCAGCCCCAGCATTTT,TRBV25-1,13,-,TRBJ1-5,-
CASSLPDRGNTIYF,TGTGCCAGCAGTTTACCGGACAGAGGAAACACCATATATTTT,TRBV28,14,-,TRBJ1-3,-
CASSSSGANYNEQFF,TGTGCCAGCAGCTCGAGCGGGGCGAATTACAATGAGCAGTTCTTC,TRBV13,15,-,TRBJ2-1,TRBD2
CASRYGRDRDTDTQYF,TGTGCCAGCAGATACGGGCGGGACAGAGACACAGATACGCAGTATTTT,TRBV7-8,16,-,TRBJ2-3,-